This T cell receptor (beta chain) was profiled in a study of blood T cells in healthy people across ages. Unmatched junction bases numbered 5, after V lost 6 bases and J lost 1 base. This CDR3 has 15 amino acids. CDR1 and CDR2 (germline): MDHEN, SYDVKM. Together with a sample-barcoded 5' primer, a J-beta primer mix was included in a second PCR lasting roughly 6 to 12 cycles. One entry per CDR3 protein, called by TCRdb with MiXCR from the 5' RACE reads. Of 550,000 to 750,000 distinct CDR3 sequences in the sample, roughly 21% were seen once. The V gene is TRBV28, the J gene TRBJ2-4; 8 nucleotides align to TRBD1. The clonotype was recovered from a man between 65 and 79 years old in good health. The sample comprised blood. The CDR3 DNA is TGTGCCAGCAGGCGACAGGGGCAGGCCAAAAACATTCAGTACTTC. Translating it yields CASRRQGQAKNIQYF.